This T cell receptor (beta chain) originates from a study of early T cells in non-severe SARS-CoV-2 infection. V lost 3 bases and J lost 5; bases outside the gene matches: 0. This CDR3 has 11 amino acids. Germline CDR1 is GTSNPN and CDR2 is SVGIG (reference sequence). Individual cDNA molecules each received unique molecular identifiers attached to them. TCRdb re-analysed the 5' RACE reads in MiXCR, keeping a single row per CDR3 protein. The sample has about 66,000 distinct CDR3 sequences; 18% are singletons. J is TRBJ1-2 and V is TRBV30; the match to TRBD1 covers 7 bases. The sample in question was whole blood, obtained at baseline. The TCR sequence derives from an adult who was a healthcare worker with PCR-confirmed SARS-CoV-2 infection or an uninfected control (not recorded which). The CDR3 DNA reads as TGTGCCTGGAGGGGACAGTATGGCTACACCTTC. Translation gives CAWRGQYGYTF.